One and the same sample provided the 13 T cell receptor beta chains below, sequenced in a study of technical replicates of blood from a few donors. Using immunoSEQ multiplex PCR, the repertoire was profiled, and TCRdb retains in-frame clones only, with some absent. The repertoire holds tens of thousands of clones, with 90% to 95% as singletons. The material sequenced was T cells isolated from PBMCs. Receptors originate from a human donor in good health.

This chain links TRBV9 with TRBJ1-1; no clear D gene. The CDR3 contains 13 residues. In germline, CDR1 is SGDLS, CDR2 YYNGEE. The V gene lost 0 bases and the J gene lost 4 bases, with 7 bases spanning the gap. Here the CDR3 DNA reads TGTGCCAGCAGCGTAGGCTCGGGCACTGAAGCTTTCTTT. This translates into CASSVGSGTEAFF. Complete variable domain (other parts from reference TRBV9 and TRBJ1-1): DSGVTQTPKHLITATGQRVTLRCSPRSGDLSVYWYQQSLDQGLQFLIQYYNGEERAKGNILERFSAQQFPDLHSELNLSSLELGDSALYFCASSVGSGTEAFFGQGTRLTVV.

The chain couples TRBV19 to TRBJ2-5; 8 bases align to TRBD1. CDR3 length equals 13 residues. Germline V gives CDR1 LNHDA, CDR2 SQIVND (reference sequence). The DNA for the CDR3 is TGTGCTGGGACAGGACTACCTCAAGAGACCCAGTACTTC. It specifies CAGTGLPQETQYF.

The chain joins TRBV5-1 to TRBJ1-1; D is uncertain. Germline assignment: CDR1 SGHRS and CDR2 YFSETQ. CDR3 length equals 14 residues. Between the trimmed V and J ends, which lost 0 bases and 3 bases, there was a span of 9 bases. This chain's CDR3 is CASSLVTGDTEAFF. Written as DNA, the CDR3 is TGCGCCAGCAGCTTGGTAACTGGAGACACTGAAGCTTTCTTT.

The rearrangement links TRBV27 to TRBJ2-3; the match to TRBD1 covers 9 bases. Germline CDR1 reads MNHEY; CDR2 reads SMNVEV (reference sequence). Trimming took 5 bases from V and 3 from J; bases not matched to a gene: 15. The CDR3 covers 18 residues. The chain's CDR3 is CASSPLSGTGRLTDTQYF. Written as DNA, the CDR3 is TGTGCCAGCAGTCCGCTATCCGGGACAGGGCGGCTAACAGATACGCAGTATTTT.

The V gene is TRBV9, the J gene TRBJ2-6; D is perhaps TRBD2 (7 bases). Trimming stripped 1 base from V and 2 bases from J, with 10 bases between. This CDR3 comprises 16 residues. Germline V gives CDR1 SGDLS, CDR2 YYNGEE. The chain's CDR3 is CASSVRGGPGANVLTF. CDR3 coding DNA: TGTGCCAGCAGCGTAAGGGGGGGTCCTGGGGCCAACGTCCTGACTTTC.

The DNA of the CDR3 is TGTGCCAGCAGTTACGGGCCTCAAGAGACCCAGTACTTC. Its translation: CASSYGPQETQYF. The chain is built from TRBV6-6 and TRBJ2-5; D is unresolved. V gave up 2 bases and J gave up 2 bases, with 6 bases separating them. Germline-derived CDR1 and CDR2 are MNHNY and SVGAGI (reference sequence). The CDR3 is 13 residues long.

The chain has TRBV30 and TRBJ2-1; 9 nucleotides line up with TRBD2. Germline CDR1 is GTSNPN and CDR2 is SVGIG (reference sequence). This CDR3 comprises 13 residues. Trimming at V came to 7 bases and at J to 9 bases, leaving 10 bases not matched to a gene. The CDR3 DNA reads as TGTGCCTCGGCGGTAGCGGGAGTCGGTGAGCAGTTCTTC. Translation gives CASAVAGVGEQFF.

The chain is built from TRBV28 and TRBJ2-2; 8 nucleotides line up with TRBD1. Germline values: CDR1 MDHEN, CDR2 SYDVKM. This CDR3 is 15 amino acids long. The V and J ends lost 6 bases and 6 bases, in that order; junction bases with no gene match: 9. This CDR3 reads CASSQGQGVAGELFF. The CDR3 DNA reads as TGTGCCAGCAGCCAAGGACAGGGTGTAGCCGGGGAGCTGTTTTTT. Full variable domain (outside the CDR3, taken from reference TRBV28 and TRBJ2-2): DVKVTQSSRYLVKRTGEKVFLECVQDMDHENMFWYRQDPGLGLRLIYFSYDVKMKEKGDIPEGYSVSREKKERFSLILESASTNQTSMYLCASSQGQGVAGELFFGEGSRLTVL.

The V gene is TRBV5-4, the J gene TRBJ1-1; TRBD1 is a possible D gene (5 bases). V was clipped by 4 bases and J by 1 base, with 11 bases between them. The CDR3 extends over 14 amino acids. CDR1 is SGHNT, CDR2 YYREEE, per germline (reference sequence). Written as DNA, the CDR3 is TGTGCCAGCAGCCGACAGAACGCGAACACTGAAGCTTTCTTT. Translation gives CASSRQNANTEAFF.

The V call is TRBV5-5, the J call TRBJ1-1; D possibly corresponds to TRBD1 (5 bases). Per germline, CDR1 SGHKS and CDR2 YYEKEE (reference sequence). Between the trimmed V and J ends, which lost 0 bases and 4 bases, there was a span of 10 bases. CDR3 length: 14 amino acids. The DNA of the CDR3 is TGTGCCAGCAGCTTGGACTTCGGGGGCACTGAAGCTTTCTTT. It translates to CASSLDFGGTEAFF. Filled out from reference TRBV5-5 and TRBJ1-1, the complete variable domain reads DAGVTQSPTHLIKTRGQQVTLRCSPISGHKSVSWYQQVLGQGPQFIFQYYEKEERGRGNFPDRFSARQFPNYSSELNVNALLLGDSALYLCASSLDFGGTEAFFGQGTRLTVV.

This clone was counted a single time. The rearrangement links TRBV2 to TRBJ2-7; maybe TRBD1 (7 bases). The germline V gene encodes CDR1 SNHLY and CDR2 FYNNEI. The CDR3 has 22 amino acids. The V end was cut by 3 bases, the J end by 4 bases, with 37 bases between. CDR3 region: CASSDTSTLKFQGGSNFYEQYF. The CDR3 DNA sequence: TGTGCCAGCAGTGATACGTCAACACTGAAATTCCAGGGGGGTAGTAATTTTTACGAGCAGTACTTC.

The V call is TRBV7-9, the J call TRBJ1-2; 10 bases map to TRBD1. The CDR3 is 14 residues long. With 5 bases clipped from V and 6 bases from J, the junction kept 6 bases outside the gene matches. Germline V gives CDR1 SEHNR, CDR2 FQNEAQ (reference sequence). Here the CDR3 DNA reads TGTGCCAGCAGCCTACGGGACAGGGGTGATGGCTACACCTTC. It is translated as CASSLRDRGDGYTF.

V gene TRBV30 combines with J gene TRBJ1-5, with D possibly being TRBD1 (5 bases). With 0 bases removed from V and 4 bases from J, the gap between germline ends came to 13 bases. The CDR3 has 15 amino acids. Germline values: CDR1 GTSNPN, CDR2 SVGIG (reference sequence). CDR3 DNA sequence: TGTGCCTGGAGTGTAAGCGGGGCCTCAAATCAGCCCCAGCATTTT. It codes for CAWSVSGASNQPQHF.